The rows below give T cell receptor beta chains drawn from one sample of a study of molecular identifiers for immune sequencing clone quantification. TCRdb recomputed calls from the PCR reads with MiXCR, one row per CDR3 protein. The data contain hundreds of thousands of distinct CDR3 sequences, about 25% of them singletons. Sample: naive CD8+ T cells from blood, with Jurkat cell RNA spiked in. These receptors were taken from a human donor in good health. Some libraries in this study had Jurkat cell RNA spiked in. The CDR3 runs from the conserved cysteine through the conserved F or W. The order of the fields is V gene, D gene, J gene, clone size, CDR3 protein, CDR3 DNA. D genes are given only for firm matches. The listing skips clone size in some rows; elsewhere it reads once, few, many or a size class.

v_call: TRBV5-6
d_call: NA
j_call: TRBJ2-3
clone_size: NA
cdr3_aa: CASSLAEFSTDTQYF
cdr3_nt: TGTGCCAGCAGCTTGGCAGAGTTCAGCACAGATACGCAGTATTTT

v_call: TRBV30
d_call: NA
j_call: TRBJ2-7
clone_size: few
cdr3_aa: CACQVSSSYEQYF
cdr3_nt: TGTGCCTGCCAGGTATCCAGCTCCTACGAGCAGTACTTC

v_call: TRBV7-2
d_call: NA
j_call: TRBJ2-3
clone_size: many
cdr3_aa: CASSLDPPSTDTQYF
cdr3_nt: TGTGCCAGCAGCTTAGATCCACCAAGCACAGATACGCAGTATTTT

v_call: TRBV4-3
d_call: NA
j_call: TRBJ2-7
clone_size: NA
cdr3_aa: CASSQTQDFAYEQYF
cdr3_nt: TGCGCCAGCAGCCAAACACAGGACTTCGCCTACGAGCAGTACTTC

v_call: TRBV2
d_call: NA
j_call: TRBJ1-1
clone_size: NA
cdr3_aa: CATPVQGMNPEAFF
cdr3_nt: TGTGCCACTCCGGTACAGGGAATGAACCCTGAAGCTTTCTTT

v_call: TRBV7-2
d_call: NA
j_call: TRBJ2-1
clone_size: few
cdr3_aa: CASSLAAPRSNEQFF
cdr3_nt: TGTGCCAGCAGCTTAGCTGCGCCCCGTAGCAATGAGCAGTTCTTC

v_call: TRBV6-5
d_call: NA
j_call: TRBJ2-1
clone_size: many
cdr3_aa: CASSYLPRGEQFF
cdr3_nt: TGTGCCAGCAGTTACCTCCCGAGGGGTGAGCAGTTCTTC

v_call: TRBV14
d_call: NA
j_call: TRBJ2-7
clone_size: few
cdr3_aa: CASSQDPRQGIYEQYF
cdr3_nt: TGTGCCAGCAGCCAAGATCCGAGGCAGGGGATCTACGAGCAGTACTTC

v_call: TRBV2
d_call: NA
j_call: TRBJ2-7
clone_size: NA
cdr3_aa: CAGSELVPYEQYF
cdr3_nt: TGTGCCGGCAGTGAGTTGGTACCCTACGAGCAGTACTTC

v_call: TRBV20-1
d_call: NA
j_call: TRBJ2-7
clone_size: NA
cdr3_aa: CSAAGPNYEQYF
cdr3_nt: TGCAGTGCGGCCGGGCCCAACTACGAGCAGTACTTC

v_call: TRBV19
d_call: NA
j_call: TRBJ2-5
clone_size: many
cdr3_aa: CASSKPGEGLTKTQYF
cdr3_nt: TGTGCCAGTAGTAAGCCAGGGGAGGGGTTAACGAAGACCCAGTACTTC

v_call: TRBV9
d_call: TRBD2
j_call: TRBJ2-3
clone_size: many
cdr3_aa: CASSDRKLAASTDTQYF
cdr3_nt: TGTGCCAGCAGCGACAGAAAACTAGCGGCCAGCACAGATACGCAGTATTTT

v_call: TRBV10-2
d_call: NA
j_call: TRBJ2-5
clone_size: few
cdr3_aa: CASSEGFLETQYF
cdr3_nt: TGCGCCAGCAGTGAGGGTTTTCTGGAGACCCAGTACTTC

v_call: TRBV12-3/TRBV12-4
d_call: NA
j_call: TRBJ2-1
clone_size: few
cdr3_aa: CASSLRWTGNEQFF
cdr3_nt: TGTGCCAGCAGTTTACGCTGGACTGGCAATGAGCAGTTCTTC

v_call: TRBV28
d_call: NA
j_call: TRBJ2-3
clone_size: many
cdr3_aa: CASSLLMDTQYF
cdr3_nt: TGTGCCAGCAGTTTACTCATGGATACGCAGTATTTT

v_call: TRBV7-9
d_call: NA
j_call: TRBJ1-1
clone_size: NA
cdr3_aa: CASSLGLGTGAMNTEAFF
cdr3_nt: TGTGCCAGCAGCTTAGGCCTGGGGACTGGGGCCATGAACACTGAAGCTTTCTTT

v_call: TRBV5-1
d_call: TRBD1
j_call: TRBJ2-7
clone_size: few
cdr3_aa: CASSPLWARQGGTYEQYF
cdr3_nt: TGCGCCAGCAGCCCACTATGGGCCCGACAGGGGGGGACCTACGAGCAGTACTTC

v_call: TRBV2
d_call: NA
j_call: TRBJ2-5
clone_size: many
cdr3_aa: CASSEAGPLDQETQYF
cdr3_nt: TGTGCCAGCAGTGAAGCGGGACCACTTGATCAAGAGACCCAGTACTTC

v_call: TRBV7-2
d_call: NA
j_call: TRBJ2-7
clone_size: NA
cdr3_aa: CASSQGEGPLYEQYF
cdr3_nt: TGTGCCAGCAGCCAGGGGGAGGGCCCCCTCTACGAGCAGTACTTC

v_call: TRBV5-4
d_call: NA
j_call: TRBJ2-2
clone_size: many
cdr3_aa: CASSWEQGRDTGELFF
cdr3_nt: TGTGCCAGCAGCTGGGAGCAGGGGAGGGACACCGGGGAGCTGTTTTTT

v_call: TRBV30
d_call: NA
j_call: TRBJ1-4
clone_size: few
cdr3_aa: CAWSGRLWGHGEKLFF
cdr3_nt: TGTGCCTGGAGTGGGAGGTTATGGGGGCATGGCGAAAAACTGTTTTTT

v_call: TRBV27
d_call: NA
j_call: TRBJ2-5
clone_size: few
cdr3_aa: CASRLGGWEETQYF
cdr3_nt: TGTGCCAGCAGACTAGGGGGGTGGGAAGAGACCCAGTACTTC

v_call: TRBV7-8
d_call: NA
j_call: TRBJ2-7
clone_size: few
cdr3_aa: CASSDMKEQYF
cdr3_nt: TGTGCCAGCAGCGACATGAAGGAGCAGTACTTC

v_call: TRBV5-1
d_call: NA
j_call: TRBJ2-1
clone_size: NA
cdr3_aa: CASSWGGDYNEQFF
cdr3_nt: TGCGCCAGCAGCTGGGGCGGGGATTACAATGAGCAGTTCTTC

v_call: TRBV4-1
d_call: TRBD1
j_call: TRBJ1-2
clone_size: many
cdr3_aa: CASSQEGRGQGQGYTF
cdr3_nt: TGCGCCAGCAGCCAAGAAGGACGTGGACAGGGTCAAGGCTACACCTTC

v_call: TRBV7-9
d_call: NA
j_call: TRBJ2-7
clone_size: NA
cdr3_aa: CASSPRGSTPYEQYF
cdr3_nt: TGTGCCAGCAGCCCCCGAGGCAGTACTCCCTACGAGCAGTACTTC

v_call: TRBV27
d_call: TRBD1
j_call: TRBJ2-2
clone_size: few
cdr3_aa: CASSTTGGTGELFF
cdr3_nt: TGTGCCAGCAGTACAACAGGGGGCACCGGGGAGCTGTTTTTT

v_call: TRBV27
d_call: NA
j_call: TRBJ2-7
clone_size: few
cdr3_aa: CASSLAGTPAYEQYF
cdr3_nt: TGTGCCAGCAGTTTGGCCGGGACTCCAGCCTACGAGCAGTACTTC

v_call: TRBV4-3
d_call: TRBD1
j_call: TRBJ2-7
clone_size: many
cdr3_aa: CASSQDRTGSVYEQYF
cdr3_nt: TGCGCCAGCAGCCAAGATAGGACAGGGTCTGTGTACGAGCAGTACTTC

v_call: TRBV20-1
d_call: NA
j_call: TRBJ2-7
clone_size: NA
cdr3_aa: CSARDRLARPNEQYF
cdr3_nt: TGCAGTGCTAGAGATAGGCTAGCGAGACCGAACGAGCAGTACTTC

v_call: TRBV19
d_call: NA
j_call: TRBJ2-6
clone_size: few
cdr3_aa: CASSLVNSGANVLTF
cdr3_nt: TGTGCCAGTAGTCTTGTGAACTCTGGGGCCAACGTCCTGACTTTC

v_call: TRBV3-1
d_call: NA
j_call: TRBJ1-3
clone_size: many
cdr3_aa: CASSQDPTDSGNTIYF
cdr3_nt: TGTGCCAGCAGCCAAGACCCGACAGACTCTGGAAACACCATATATTTT

v_call: TRBV23-1
d_call: NA
j_call: TRBJ2-7
clone_size: many
cdr3_aa: CASSQKVPLAYEQYF
cdr3_nt: TGCGCCAGCAGTCAAAAGGTTCCTTTGGCCTACGAGCAGTACTTC

v_call: TRBV2
d_call: NA
j_call: TRBJ2-6
clone_size: many
cdr3_aa: CASRLDSGANVLTF
cdr3_nt: TGTGCCAGCAGACTGGACTCTGGGGCCAACGTCCTGACTTTC

v_call: TRBV2
d_call: NA
j_call: TRBJ1-6
clone_size: NA
cdr3_aa: CASSESGALWDNSPLHF
cdr3_nt: TGTGCCAGCAGTGAGTCCGGGGCCTTATGGGATAATTCACCCCTCCACTTT

v_call: TRBV7-9
d_call: NA
j_call: TRBJ1-4
clone_size: many
cdr3_aa: CASNKQGTNEKLFF
cdr3_nt: TGTGCCAGCAATAAACAGGGAACTAATGAAAAACTGTTTTTT

v_call: TRBV6-2/TRBV6-3
d_call: NA
j_call: TRBJ2-2
clone_size: NA
cdr3_aa: CASMITGELFF
cdr3_nt: TGTGCCAGCATGATCACCGGGGAGCTGTTTTTT

v_call: TRBV5-4
d_call: TRBD2
j_call: TRBJ2-2
clone_size: few
cdr3_aa: CASSTERGENTGELFF
cdr3_nt: TGTGCCAGCAGCACCGAGCGGGGGGAAAACACCGGGGAGCTGTTTTTT

v_call: TRBV5-1
d_call: NA
j_call: TRBJ2-7
clone_size: NA
cdr3_aa: CASSLAFGRSYEQYF
cdr3_nt: TGCGCCAGCAGCTTGGCTTTCGGCAGGAGCTACGAGCAGTACTTC

v_call: TRBV7-9
d_call: NA
j_call: TRBJ1-5
clone_size: many
cdr3_aa: CASSLGVSQPQHF
cdr3_nt: TGTGCCAGCAGCTTAGGAGTTTCTCAGCCCCAGCATTTT

v_call: TRBV25-1
d_call: NA
j_call: TRBJ2-5
clone_size: NA
cdr3_aa: CASSVGQRGETQYF
cdr3_nt: TGTGCCAGCAGTGTTGGCCAACGTGGGGAGACCCAGTACTTC

v_call: TRBV20-1
d_call: NA
j_call: TRBJ2-5
clone_size: NA
cdr3_aa: CSARDGATIQETQYF
cdr3_nt: TGCAGTGCTAGAGACGGGGCTACAATACAAGAGACCCAGTACTTC

v_call: TRBV6-1
d_call: NA
j_call: TRBJ2-7
clone_size: NA
cdr3_aa: CASSEVRAGHYEQYF
cdr3_nt: TGTGCCAGCAGTGAAGTCCGGGCAGGCCACTACGAGCAGTACTTC

v_call: TRBV29-1
d_call: NA
j_call: TRBJ2-1
clone_size: many
cdr3_aa: CSERVSGDEQFF
cdr3_nt: TGCAGCGAGAGGGTTTCAGGGGATGAGCAGTTCTTC

v_call: TRBV10-2
d_call: TRBD2
j_call: TRBJ2-5
clone_size: many
cdr3_aa: CASREIPSGGLQETQYF
cdr3_nt: TGCGCCAGCAGGGAGATACCTAGCGGGGGGCTGCAGGAGACCCAGTACTTC

v_call: TRBV28
d_call: NA
j_call: TRBJ1-5
clone_size: NA
cdr3_aa: CASSPRARSINSNQPQHF
cdr3_nt: TGTGCCAGCAGTCCCCGGGCCAGATCCATTAATAGCAATCAGCCCCAGCATTTT

v_call: TRBV7-6
d_call: TRBD2
j_call: TRBJ2-5
clone_size: few
cdr3_aa: CASSTPTGGETQYF
cdr3_nt: TGTGCCAGCAGCACCCCGACGGGAGGAGAGACCCAGTACTTC

v_call: TRBV24-1
d_call: TRBD1
j_call: TRBJ2-2
clone_size: NA
cdr3_aa: CATSETWRQGNTGELFF
cdr3_nt: TGTGCCACCAGTGAGACATGGAGACAGGGAAACACCGGGGAGCTGTTTTTT

v_call: TRBV7-9
d_call: TRBD2
j_call: TRBJ2-3
clone_size: few
cdr3_aa: CASSLVVVAGGPWNTDTQYF
cdr3_nt: TGTGCCAGCAGCTTAGTTGTGGTAGCGGGAGGTCCATGGAACACAGATACGCAGTATTTT

v_call: TRBV4-1
d_call: TRBD2
j_call: TRBJ2-7
clone_size: few
cdr3_aa: CASSQEFTSGYEQYF
cdr3_nt: TGCGCCAGCAGCCAAGAGTTCACTAGCGGGTACGAGCAGTACTTC

v_call: TRBV4-3
d_call: NA
j_call: TRBJ1-1
clone_size: many
cdr3_aa: CASSQEYLGQVEAFF
cdr3_nt: TGCGCCAGCAGCCAAGAGTATCTCGGGCAGGTTGAAGCTTTCTTT

v_call: TRBV4-3
d_call: NA
j_call: TRBJ2-7
clone_size: few
cdr3_aa: CASSQDEAGGIYEQYF
cdr3_nt: TGCGCCAGCAGCCAAGATGAGGCAGGGGGGATCTACGAGCAGTACTTC

v_call: TRBV12-3/TRBV12-4
d_call: NA
j_call: TRBJ2-1
clone_size: NA
cdr3_aa: CASSLMARDSYNEQFF
cdr3_nt: TGTGCCAGCAGTTTAATGGCGAGGGACTCCTACAATGAGCAGTTCTTC

v_call: TRBV4-2
d_call: NA
j_call: TRBJ2-7
clone_size: NA
cdr3_aa: CASSQEVHGVPEQYF
cdr3_nt: TGTGCCAGCAGCCAAGAAGTACATGGGGTTCCCGAGCAGTACTTC

v_call: TRBV20-1
d_call: NA
j_call: TRBJ1-1
clone_size: many
cdr3_aa: CSARDPGSPSTEAFF
cdr3_nt: TGCAGTGCTAGAGATCCCGGCTCACCGAGCACTGAAGCTTTCTTT